The 26 T cell receptor beta chains presented below share a single source sample, sequenced in a study of blood T cells in healthy people across ages. A second about 6 to 12 cycle PCR used barcoded and J-beta primers. TCRdb independently ran MiXCR on the 5' RACE reads; one entry per CDR3 protein. Counted here are some 1.5 million distinct CDR3 sequences, 28% occurring once; the ten biggest clones make up over 7%. The sequenced material came from blood. The source of these receptors is a woman aged 25 to 39 in good health.

J is TRBJ1-2 and V is TRBV7-2; 12 bases fit TRBD1. The V segment lost 5 bases and the J segment 8 bases; nucleotides outside the gene matches: 12. There are 16 residues in the CDR3. Germline V gives CDR1 SGHTA, CDR2 FQGNSA. In DNA form, the CDR3 reads TGTGCCAGCAGCCTCCGGGGGACAGGGGGCCTCGGGGGCTACACCTTC. Translated, it gives CASSLRGTGGLGGYTF.

This clonotype came up many times. The chain is built from TRBV20-1 and TRBJ1-2; a weak D match, TRBD1 (5 bases). Germline CDR1 reads DFQATT; CDR2 reads SNEGSKA (reference sequence). This CDR3 region has 13 residues. The germline V and J ends were trimmed by 5 bases and 0 bases, with 10 bases remaining between them. CDR3 DNA sequence: TGCAGTGCTTCCACAGGTCCTAACTATGGCTACACCTTC. Amino acid sequence: CSASTGPNYGYTF.

This clonotype was observed once. This could be a read error, since a much larger clone is one nucleotide away. CDR3 DNA sequence: TGCAGTGCTGAGGGACTAGCGGGAGACGAAGCGCAGTTCTTC. Amino acids: CSAEGLAGDEAQFF. The gene calls are TRBV20-1 and TRBJ2-1; 14 bases fit TRBD2. Germline V CDR1 and CDR2: DFQATT, SNEGSKA (reference sequence). The ends lost 5 bases at V and 12 bases at J; junction bases unmatched: 9. This CDR3 region has 14 residues.

About this clonotype itself: Relative to the germline gene, one junction end is altered; a read error may explain this. This chain joins TRBV12-3 or TRBV12-4 and TRBJ2-3, with 10 bases identical to TRBD1. The CDR3 contains 17 residues. The CDR3 DNA is TGTGCCAGCAGTCTAGGGACAGGGGCTTCTAGCACAGATACGCATTATTTT. Residues: CASSLGTGASSTDTHYF.

This clonotype was seen a few times. V and J are TRBV3-1 and TRBJ1-6; D remains ambiguous. There are 12 residues in the CDR3. V was pared by 2 bases and J by 10 bases, with 6 bases between. CDR1 LGHDT and CDR2 YNNKEL come from the germline V gene (reference sequence). The CDR3 sequence is CASSQPGSPLHF. The CDR3 coding sequence is TGTGCCAGCAGCCAACCCGGCTCACCCCTCCACTTT.

This clonotype was seen ten or more times. The V and J genes are TRBV5-1 and TRBJ2-5, with 8 bases that match TRBD2. J gave up 2 bases and V 0 bases, and 3 bases lay outside the gene matches. The CDR3 has 15 amino acids. Per the germline V gene, CDR1 is SGHRS and CDR2 is YFSETQ. This chain's CDR3 is CASSLGAGVQETQYF. For the CDR3, the DNA is TGCGCCAGCAGCTTGGGAGCGGGGGTACAAGAGACCCAGTACTTC.

J is TRBJ2-5 and V is TRBV12-3 or TRBV12-4; 12 bases agree with TRBD2. The end of the DNA aligns better with TRBJ2-7, so the J call may be wrong. CDR3 length: 17 residues. The CDR3 loop reads CASSPGASGRGGYEQYF. Here the CDR3 DNA reads TGTGCCAGCAGTCCCGGGGCTAGCGGGAGGGGTGGGTACGAGCAGTACTTC.

The sample holds a few counts of this clonotype. The genes are TRBV11-2 and TRBJ2-3, with 8 bases that match TRBD1. V trimming: 5 bases; J trimming: 5 bases; junction bases outside the gene matches: 12. This CDR3 contains 16 residues. Per germline, CDR1 SGHAT and CDR2 FQNNGV. In DNA form, the CDR3 reads TGTGCCAGCAGCGTCGCAGGGGGCGTAGGTCTAGATACGCAGTATTTT. This sequence encodes CASSVAGGVGLDTQYF.

A single count supports this clonotype. CDR3 DNA: TGCAGCGTTAGCGGGGCGCAGGGGCAGTTCTTC. Translated, it gives CSVSGAQGQFF. The V gene is TRBV29-1, the J gene TRBJ2-1, with TRBD2 matching over 7 bases. Germline lookup yields CDR1 SQVTM and CDR2 ANQGSEA. The CDR3 length is 11 residues. V shed 5 bases, J shed 12 bases, and the junction held 7 bases outside the gene matches.

This clonotype was seen many times. The rearrangement joins TRBV29-1 to TRBJ2-1; TRBD1 agrees at 10 bases. Trimming cost V 4 bases and J 7 bases; bases outside gene matches: 4. Per the germline V gene, CDR1 is SQVTM and CDR2 is ANQGSEA. CDR3 length: 13 residues. The CDR3 loop is CSVGWDRGNEQFF. The DNA for the CDR3 is TGCAGCGTTGGTTGGGACAGGGGTAATGAGCAGTTCTTC.

A few counts support this clonotype. This chain connects TRBV20-1 to TRBJ1-2, with D possibly matching TRBD1 (6 bases). Germline CDR1 DFQATT, CDR2 SNEGSKA (reference sequence). Trimming pared 6 bases from V and 2 bases from J, leaving 16 bases between. The CDR3 runs 14 residues. DNA of the CDR3: TGCAGTGCATCCGACAGGCTAGGAAACTATGGCTACACCTTC. It is translated as CSASDRLGNYGYTF.

The chain recombines TRBV3-1 with TRBJ1-4, with D unclear. This CDR3 has 13 amino acids. Germline assignment: CDR1 LGHDT and CDR2 YNNKEL (reference sequence). V was clipped by 5 bases and J by 8 bases, with 12 bases between them. The CDR3 bases are TGTGCCAGCAGCATACGTAACCAAGAAAAACTGTTTTTT. Translated: CASSIRNQEKLFF.

A remark on this clonotype: A much larger clone differs by one base, so this may be a read error. The V call is TRBV5-1, the J call TRBJ2-7, with 9 bases matching TRBD2. CDR1 SGHRS and CDR2 YFSETQ come from the germline V gene. The V segment lost 5 bases and the J segment 4 bases; nucleotides outside the gene matches: 16. CDR3 length equals 17 residues. CDR3: CASRPTAGGAPWYEQYF. The DNA of the CDR3 is TGCGCCAGCAGGCCCACAGCGGGAGGTGCCCCCTGGTACGAGCAGTACTTC.

In its sample, this clonotype was seen many times. The chain employs TRBV20-1 and TRBJ2-7; no clear D gene. This CDR3 has 13 amino acids. Germline values: CDR1 DFQATT, CDR2 SNEGSKA (reference sequence). V lost 3 bases and J 2 bases, leaving 11 bases between the germline ends. CDR3 sequence reads: CSARTGLPYEQYF. The DNA for the CDR3 is TGCAGTGCTAGGACTGGCCTACCCTACGAGCAGTACTTC.

The chain is built from TRBV20-1 and TRBJ2-7, with 12 positions matching TRBD2. The CDR3 is 16 residues long. CDR1 is DFQATT and CDR2 is SNEGSKA in the germline V gene (reference sequence). Trimming took 5 bases from V and 2 from J; bases not matched to a gene: 10. The CDR3 DNA follows: TGCAGTGCTTTCCTAGCGGGGGGGCGTGAAGCCTACGAGCAGTACTTC. It yields the protein CSAFLAGGREAYEQYF.

V is TRBV18 and J is TRBJ2-3; possible D gene TRBD2, 6 bases. CDR1 is KGHSH, CDR2 LQKENI, per germline. This CDR3 is built from 17 residues. The V and J ends lost 4 bases and 1 base respectively, with 18 bases between them. This CDR3 reads CASSLYPAGEGTDTQYF. The CDR3 DNA follows: TGTGCCAGCTCACTCTATCCGGCCGGGGAGGGCACAGATACGCAGTATTTT.

The chain carries TRBV27 and TRBJ2-3; the D gene is possibly TRBD2 (6 bases). Looked up from germline, CDR1 is MNHEY and CDR2 is SMNVEV (reference sequence). The CDR3 loop spans 15 amino acids. Trimming removed 8 bases at V and 2 bases at J, with 17 bases between. The CDR3 is CASSTRAGNTDTQYF. The CDR3 bases are TGTGCCAGCTCAACCAGGGCGGGAAACACAGATACGCAGTATTTT.

The V gene is TRBV4-2, the J gene TRBJ2-4; D unresolved. Germline values: CDR1 LGHNA, CDR2 YNFKEQ. With 5 bases removed from V and 13 bases from J, the gap between germline ends came to 21 bases. The CDR3 is made up of 14 amino acids. DNA of the CDR3: TGTGCCAGCAGCTCCCGGATTTTTTCTCAAGAGCAGTACTTC. Its translation is CASSSRIFSQEQYF.

This clonotype came up a few times. One end of the junction varies from germline; a read error may be responsible. The gene calls are TRBV7-2 and TRBJ2-7; tentatively, D is TRBD1 (6 bases). Germline CDR1 SGHTA, CDR2 FQGNSA. There are 15 residues in the CDR3. In DNA, the CDR3 is TGTGCCAGCAGTTTAGGGGGATACAGCTCCTACGAGCAGTACTTC. Translated, it gives CASSLGGYSSYEQYF.

The sample holds a few counts of this clonotype. A much larger clone lies one base from this, so it may be a read error. The V and J genes are TRBV20-1 and TRBJ2-5; 10 bases align to TRBD1. This CDR3 contains 12 residues. Germline values: CDR1 DFQATT, CDR2 SNEGSKA (reference sequence). CDR3 bases: TGCAGGGCGTCGGGACAGGGGGAGACCCAGTACTTC. Translating gives CRASGQGETQYF.

The CDR3 reads CSVEDQRRNTEAFF. The CDR3 bases are TGCAGCGTTGAAGATCAGCGGAGGAACACTGAAGCTTTCTTT. The rearrangement uses TRBV29-1 and TRBJ1-1; D unresolved. Trimming took off 0 bases at V and 1 base at J, with 9 bases between the two ends. CDR3 size: 14 residues. The germline V gene encodes CDR1 SQVTM and CDR2 ANQGSEA.

This clonotype turned up a few times. The chain has TRBV7-9 and TRBJ1-5, with D possibly TRBD1 on 6 matching bases. Germline CDR1 SEHNR, CDR2 FQNEAQ (reference sequence). V was cut by 7 bases and J by 0 bases, with 10 bases left in between. The CDR3 totals 14 residues. The CDR3 coding sequence is TGTGCCAGCACGTCAGGGGATAGCAATCAGCCCCAGCATTTT. It is translated as CASTSGDSNQPQHF.

This clonotype was seen more than once but under ten times. The genes are TRBV20-1 and TRBJ2-3, with a weak D call TRBD1 (5 bases). This CDR3 region has 16 residues. Trimming pared 3 bases from V and 4 bases from J, leaving 20 bases between. Germline V gene sequence: CDR1 DFQATT, CDR2 SNEGSKA (reference sequence). CDR3 coding DNA: TGCAGTGCTAGGGGGCTGAGATCCCACCTTTCAGATACGCAGTATTTT. Its translation is CSARGLRSHLSDTQYF.

This clonotype was seen a handful of times. The rearrangement uses TRBV12-3 or TRBV12-4 and TRBJ1-1; weak D call: TRBD1 (6 bases). CDR3 length equals 13 residues. V was pared by 10 bases and J by 5 bases, with 17 bases between. CDR3: CATQTGWGTEAFF. DNA for the CDR3: TGTGCCACCCAAACAGGGTGGGGAACTGAAGCTTTCTTT.

The sample holds many counts of this clonotype. V is TRBV29-1 and J is TRBJ2-7; 14 bases line up with TRBD2. The junction had 4 bases not matched to a gene; V was cut back by 6 bases and J by 6 bases. Germline V gives CDR1 SQVTM, CDR2 ANQGSEA. The CDR3 loop spans 13 amino acids. The CDR3 region is CSVGLAGAGEQYF. CDR3 DNA sequence: TGCAGCGTGGGACTAGCGGGAGCTGGCGAGCAGTACTTC.

V and J are TRBV5-1 and TRBJ2-1; unclear D gene. The CDR3 covers 13 residues. With 0 bases removed from V and 6 bases from J, the gap between germline ends came to 7 bases. Germline assignment: CDR1 SGHRS and CDR2 YFSETQ. CDR3 protein: CASSLDWPNEQFF. Here the CDR3 DNA reads TGCGCCAGCAGCTTGGACTGGCCCAATGAGCAGTTCTTC.